What follows are 25 T cell receptor beta chains derived from one specimen sequenced in a study of immune evolution from preneoplasia to lung adenocarcinoma. Sequencing used immunoSEQ multiplex PCR; TCRdb keeps in-frame clones, though not all of them. The data show 6,000 to 7,000 clones, around four fifths seen once. The specimen sequenced was FFPE lung adenocarcinoma in situ tissue. Source of these receptors: a donor of 70 years or more with lung adenocarcinoma.

The CDR3 here is CASSGQTFEQYF. Here the CDR3 DNA reads TGCGCCAGCAGTGGACAGACCTTCGAGCAGTACTTC. The chain uses TRBV10-2 and TRBJ2-7, with D perhaps matching TRBD1 (5 bases). From germline, CDR1 is WSHSY and CDR2 SAAADI. With 4 bases removed from V and 6 bases from J, the gap between germline ends came to 10 bases. The CDR3 has 12 residues.

CDR3 amino acids: CASSPYNNEQFF. The CDR3 DNA is TGTGCCAGCAGTCCATACAACAATGAGCAGTTCTTC. The chain employs TRBV27 and TRBJ2-1; D unresolved. In germline, CDR1 is MNHEY, CDR2 SMNVEV (reference sequence). The CDR3 has 12 amino acids. Trimming cost V 5 bases and J 5 bases, with 7 bases left between them.

The V and J genes are TRBV5-1 and TRBJ1-1, with D maybe TRBD1 (5 bases). Germline CDR1 reads SGHRS; CDR2 reads YFSETQ. Trimming pared 0 bases from V and 7 bases from J, leaving 13 bases between. The CDR3 spans 14 residues. Here the CDR3 DNA reads TGCGCCAGCAGCTTGGAACGGGGGAGGGTTGAAGCTTTCTTT. It translates to CASSLERGRVEAFF.

The V gene is TRBV5-5, the J gene TRBJ2-3, with 11 positions matching TRBD2. J gave up 9 bases and V 0 bases, and 9 bases lay outside the gene matches. This CDR3 comprises 16 residues. Germline assignment: CDR1 SGHKS and CDR2 YYEKEE (reference sequence). CDR3 sequence reads: CASSLVPLAGGGTQYF. The CDR3, as DNA: TGTGCCAGCAGCTTGGTACCCCTAGCGGGAGGTGGGACGCAGTATTTT. Complete variable domain (other parts from reference TRBV5-5 and TRBJ2-3): DAGVTQSPTHLIKTRGQQVTLRCSPISGHKSVSWYQQVLGQGPQFIFQYYEKEERGRGNFPDRFSARQFPNYSSELNVNALLLGDSALYLCASSLVPLAGGGTQYFGPGTRLTVL.

This chain joins TRBV4-1 and TRBJ2-1; D is ambiguous. The CDR3 extends over 12 amino acids. The V end was cut by 0 bases, the J end by 9 bases, with 6 bases between. Germline loops: CDR1 MGHRA, CDR2 YSYEKL. The CDR3 nucleotides are TGCGCCAGCAGCCAAGACAGGAGTGAGCAGTTCTTC. Translating it yields CASSQDRSEQFF.

The chain couples TRBV11-2 to TRBJ2-7; 10 nucleotides line up with TRBD2. Germline V gene sequence: CDR1 SGHAT, CDR2 FQNNGV. Unmatched junction bases numbered 9, after V lost 4 bases and J lost 3 bases. This CDR3 has 16 residues. This chain's CDR3 is CASSSSGTSAYYEQYF. The CDR3 region has the DNA TGTGCCAGCAGCTCCTCCGGGACTAGCGCCTACTACGAGCAGTACTTC. The whole variable domain, filled in from reference TRBV11-2 and TRBJ2-7, reads EAGVAQSPRYKIIEKRQSVAFWCNPISGHATLYWYQQILGQGPKLLIQFQNNGVVDDSQLPKDRFSAERLKGVDSTLKIQPAKLEDSAVYLCASSSSGTSAYYEQYFGPGTRLTVT.

This chain connects TRBV5-5 to TRBJ2-5; no clear D. The DNA end lines up better with TRBJ2-7; the J call may be wrong. Germline CDR1 reads SGHKS; CDR2 reads YYEKEE (reference sequence). The CDR3 sequence is 14 residues long. In DNA form, the CDR3 reads TGTGCCAGCAGCTTGGGGCCTCACTCCTACGAGCAGTACTTC. Its protein is CASSLGPHSYEQYF.

This clone was picked up one time. This sequence joins TRBV19 and TRBJ2-1; TRBD2 agrees at 9 bases. Germline V gene sequence: CDR1 LNHDA, CDR2 SQIVND (reference sequence). The trim removed 10 bases at V and 15 bases at J, leaving 7 bases unmatched. This CDR3 has 10 amino acids. CDR3 nucleotide sequence: TGTGCCACCTCTAGCGGGACAAGGTTCTTC. Residues: CATSSGTRFF.

A single count supports this clone. V gene TRBV9 combines with J gene TRBJ2-1, with D possibly TRBD2 on 6 matching bases. V was trimmed by 0 bases and J by 6 bases, leaving 10 bases between them. Germline V gene data show CDR1 as SGDLS and CDR2 as YYNGEE. The length of the CDR3 is 14 residues. The CDR3 nucleotides read TGTGCCAGCAGCGTAGGTGGAGGGCGCAATGAGCAGTTCTTC. Protein: CASSVGGGRNEQFF.

The V call is TRBV19, the J call TRBJ1-5; no firm D call. The CDR3 length is 16 residues. The germline V and J ends were trimmed by 7 bases and 2 bases, with 18 bases remaining between them. Germline V CDR1 and CDR2: LNHDA, SQIVND (reference sequence). CDR3 DNA: TGTGCCAGTAACGACGACGGCGGCCTGGGCAATCAGCCCCAGCATTTT. Translating it yields CASNDDGGLGNQPQHF.

This clone was detected only once. Written as DNA, the CDR3 is TGTGCCAGCAGCCGGGTCTCCTATGAGCAGTTCTTC. This sequence encodes CASSRVSYEQFF. This chain joins TRBV7-9 and TRBJ2-1; D remains unclear. The V and J ends lost 5 bases and 8 bases respectively, with 10 bases between them. The CDR3 totals 12 residues. CDR1 is SEHNR, CDR2 FQNEAQ, per germline (reference sequence).

The chain carries TRBV29-1 and TRBJ1-1, with a weak D call TRBD1 (5 bases). With 4 bases removed from V and 10 bases from J, the gap between germline ends came to 16 bases. The germline gives CDR1 SQVTM, CDR2 ANQGSEA. This CDR3 is built from 12 residues. The CDR3 loop is CSVVQQVDGAFF. The CDR3 DNA follows: TGCAGCGTTGTACAACAGGTGGACGGAGCTTTCTTT.

The rearrangement links TRBV16 to TRBJ1-1; TRBD1 is a possible D gene (6 bases). The CDR3 extends over 13 amino acids. Germline loops: CDR1 KGHSY, CDR2 FQNENV. The ends were cut back, 4 bases at V and 3 bases at J, with 9 bases in the middle. As DNA, the CDR3 is TGTGCCAGCAGCCTGGGGGCGGACACTGAAGCTTTCTTT. Residues: CASSLGADTEAFF.

V is TRBV19 and J is TRBJ2-3, with 10 bases that match TRBD1. Trimming took 6 bases from V and 4 from J; bases not matched to a gene: 7. Germline-derived CDR1 and CDR2 are LNHDA and SQIVND (reference sequence). The CDR3 covers 15 residues. The CDR3 here is CASRWTGGIADTQYF. DNA of the CDR3: TGTGCCAGTAGATGGACAGGGGGTATCGCAGATACGCAGTATTTT.

The chain is built from TRBV5-1 and TRBJ2-3; D is unresolved. CDR3 length: 12 residues. Germline-derived CDR1 and CDR2 are SGHRS and YFSETQ. Trimming took 4 bases from V and 1 from J, leaving 4 bases between them. The CDR3 protein is CASSGGTDTQYF. The DNA for the CDR3 is TGCGCCAGCAGCGGGGGCACAGATACGCAGTATTTT.

This chain links TRBV5-1 with TRBJ2-6; D not certain. The CDR3 spans 15 residues. The V gene's germline CDR1 is SGHRS and CDR2 YFSETQ. Trimming took 4 bases from V and 0 from J, leaving 8 bases between them. CDR3 loop: CASSPRDSGANVLTF. The CDR3 DNA follows: TGCGCCAGCAGCCCTAGGGACTCTGGGGCCAACGTCCTGACTTTC.

The CDR3 is CASSEPTSGGGNEQFF. The DNA for the CDR3 is TGTGCCAGCAGCGAACCGACTAGCGGGGGGGGCAATGAGCAGTTCTTC. The chain couples TRBV21-1 to TRBJ2-1; the DNA was not compared with TRBD2, the D call given in the table. TRBV21-1 represents a pseudogene. The CDR3 contains 16 residues.

This clone was detected once. CDR3 amino acids: CASSEGTDNYGYTF. The CDR3 DNA sequence: TGTGCCAGCAGTGAGGGGACCGATAACTATGGCTACACCTTC. The chain links TRBV25-1 to TRBJ1-2; D possibly corresponds to TRBD1 (5 bases). This CDR3 is built from 14 residues. Between the trimmed V and J ends, which lost 3 bases and 1 base, there was a span of 9 bases. Germline CDR1 and CDR2: MGHDK and SYGVNS.

The chain couples TRBV10-2 to TRBJ1-1; D ambiguous. V gave up 3 bases and J gave up 3 bases, with 17 bases separating them. The CDR3 has 16 residues. In germline, CDR1 is WSHSY, CDR2 SAAADI. CDR3 region: CASSDRWVASDTEAFF. The CDR3 DNA sequence: TGCGCCAGCAGTGACAGGTGGGTCGCTTCGGACACTGAAGCTTTCTTT.

This chain uses TRBV5-1 with TRBJ2-5, with D possibly being TRBD2 (5 bases). This CDR3 region has 16 residues. The germline CDR1 and CDR2 sequences are SGHRS and YFSETQ. Trimming pared 0 bases from V and 1 base from J, leaving 13 bases between. The CDR3 DNA reads TGCGCCAGCAGCTTGGCCGTGGGAGTGGGCCAAGAGACCCAGTACTTC. The encoded protein is CASSLAVGVGQETQYF.

This clone qualifies as large (0.1 to 1%). The chain recombines TRBV14 with TRBJ2-1, with D unresolved. In germline, CDR1 is SGHDN, CDR2 FVKESK. The CDR3 is 14 amino acids. The V end was cut by 3 bases, the J end by 8 bases, with 14 bases between. CDR3 sequence (DNA): TGTGCCAGCAGCCAGCTTAGATTCGGCGATGAGCAGTTCTTC. Protein sequence: CASSQLRFGDEQFF.

This chain links TRBV5-1 with TRBJ2-2; 7 positions match TRBD1. This CDR3 spans 15 amino acids. The germline V gene encodes CDR1 SGHRS and CDR2 YFSETQ. V trimming: 0 bases; J trimming: 4 bases; junction bases outside the gene matches: 3. CDR3 loop: CASSLGQGFTGELFF. The CDR3 DNA reads as TGCGCCAGCAGCTTGGGACAGGGATTCACCGGGGAGCTGTTTTTT.

V gene TRBV11-2 combines with J gene TRBJ1-3; 9 positions match TRBD1. Germline CDR1 reads SGHAT; CDR2 reads FQNNGV. This CDR3 has 15 residues. J lost 3 bases, V lost 5 bases, and 5 bases had no gene match. CDR3 in DNA: TGTGCCAGCAGCCAATCGACAGGGGGTGGAAACACCATATATTTT. It encodes CASSQSTGGGNTIYF. Using reference TRBV11-2 and TRBJ1-3 for the parts outside the CDR3, the full variable domain is EAGVAQSPRYKIIEKRQSVAFWCNPISGHATLYWYQQILGQGPKLLIQFQNNGVVDDSQLPKDRFSAERLKGVDSTLKIQPAKLEDSAVYLCASSQSTGGGNTIYFGEGSWLTVV.

V is TRBV18 and J is TRBJ2-1; no clear D gene. This CDR3 spans 15 amino acids. CDR1 and CDR2 from the germline V gene are KGHSH and LQKENI. V was pared by 5 bases and J by 0 bases, with 11 bases between. The CDR3: CASSSAGGSYNEQFF. The CDR3 bases are TGTGCCAGCTCATCGGCAGGTGGCTCCTACAATGAGCAGTTCTTC. The variable domain in full, with the rest retrieved from reference TRBV18 and TRBJ2-1, is NAGVMQNPRHLVRRRGQEARLRCSPMKGHSHVYWYRQLPEEGLKFMVYLQKENIIDESGMPKERFSAEFPKEGPSILRIQQVVRGDSAAYFCASSSAGGSYNEQFFGPGTRLTVL.

The chain joins TRBV2 to TRBJ1-1; a weak D match, TRBD1 (6 bases). Trimming stripped 2 bases from V and 4 bases from J, with 14 bases between. Germline-derived CDR1 and CDR2 are SNHLY and FYNNEI. CDR3 size: 15 residues. The CDR3 sequence is CASSERQGRFTEAFF. Written as DNA, the CDR3 is TGTGCCAGCAGTGAAAGGCAGGGGAGGTTCACTGAAGCTTTCTTT.